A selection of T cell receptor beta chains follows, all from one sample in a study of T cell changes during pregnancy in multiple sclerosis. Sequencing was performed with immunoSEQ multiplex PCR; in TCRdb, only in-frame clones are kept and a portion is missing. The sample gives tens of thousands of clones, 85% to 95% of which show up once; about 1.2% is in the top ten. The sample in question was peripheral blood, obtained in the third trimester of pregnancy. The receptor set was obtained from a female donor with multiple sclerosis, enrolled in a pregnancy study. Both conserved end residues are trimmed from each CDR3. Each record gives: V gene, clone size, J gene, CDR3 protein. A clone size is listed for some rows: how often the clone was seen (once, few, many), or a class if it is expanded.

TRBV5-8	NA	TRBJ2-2	ASSPGTLASNTGELF
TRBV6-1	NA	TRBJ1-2	ASSDSIYYGYT
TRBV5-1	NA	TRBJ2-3	ASSLGDSGNTDTQY
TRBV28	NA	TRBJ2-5	ASSGETQY
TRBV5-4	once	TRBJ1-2	ASSFTGFNNYGYT
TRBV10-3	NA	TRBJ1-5	AISVGVGGNQPQH
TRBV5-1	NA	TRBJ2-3	ASSSQRSGRYTDTQY
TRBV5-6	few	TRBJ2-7	ASSLVLRDKEQY
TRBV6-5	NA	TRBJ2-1	ASSQTGTTYNEQF
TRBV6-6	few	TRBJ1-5	ASIGGRYSNQPQH
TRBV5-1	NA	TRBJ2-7	ASSLTGLQY
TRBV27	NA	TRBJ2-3	ASSRFGGPDTQY